The entry below gives a single T cell receptor beta chain sequence along with its context. In its sample, this clone was seen many times. The clone's antigen remains unknown. No base quality information exists; no much larger clone differs at one position. Other DNA sequences in this specimen translate into the identical CDR3. Donors were healthy HIV-negative adults with no recently reported acute infections or vaccinations. Every donor was a Caucasian adult residing in Nashville, Tennessee, USA. In the unsorted samples, 90 million to 100 million PBMCs were counted, and genomic DNA was extracted using the QIAamp DNA Blood Mini kit. Blood was obtained by leukapheresis, after which PBMCs were separated by Ficoll-Histopaque density gradient centrifugation and cryopreserved in liquid nitrogen vapor phase. The data stem from a study of shared clonotypes between healthy human individuals (TCRdb year 2020). For the wider study: A couple of women and three men aged 18 to 49 years were included in the cohort. To estimate repertoire size and how much clonotype sharing occurs between individuals, the study deeply sequenced the blood TCR repertoires of 4 to 6 healthy adults. To increase sequencing depth and limit assay-specific biases, TCR repertoire library preparation and sequencing were carried out by different laboratories using diverse techniques. Each donor's leukapheresis produced roughly between roughly 0.85 and 10 billion PBMCs.

For CDR1 and CDR2, the germline V gene (reference sequence) lists GTSNPN and SVGIG. Trimming at the junction amounts to 2 bases on V and 1 base on J, and the germline ends lie 20 bases apart. The CDR3 covers 17 residues, taking in both the cysteine and the phenylalanine. The CDR3 DNA has 51 bases and is translated from base 1. Using the deep immunoSEQ assay, multiplex PCR amplified TCR CDR3 regions from genomic DNA. Genomic DNA extracted from each cell subset was distributed evenly over all wells of several immunoSEQ 96-well plates, and each plate served as one replicate. For unsorted PBMC, approximately 300 ng of genomic DNA, equivalent to approximately 30,000 T cell genomes, went into each replicate PCR. Genomic DNA from unsorted PBMC was sequenced over ten immunoSEQ deep assay plates. Purified libraries were quantified with a Qubit 3.0 fluorometer, sized on a Bioanalyzer 2100, and re-quantified with the KAPA Library Quantification kit. Each immunoSEQ 96-well plate was sequenced on its own single-read 150-cycle Illumina NextSeq 550 flow cell. Processing in the source paper ran as follows. Because the immunoSEQ output held only junctional sequences and lacked quality scores, the filtering could not match the filtering applied to full-length reads. Sequences were annotated with PyIR, a Python wrapper for IgBLAST v1.9, and V/J genes and CDR3 were assigned using IMGT germline references. Reads were filtered out if the reads had weak V/J assignments (E-value above 1e-6), no CDR3, stop codons, out-of-frame junctions, or ambiguous translated residues. V3J clonotypes were defined by identical inferred V gene, J gene, and CDR3 amino acid sequence. The percentage overlap between two repertoires was calculated by dividing the number of shared unique clonotypes by the size of the smaller repertoire. Three approaches were used to assess repertoire richness: RTK rarefaction, the Chao1 estimator, and Recon v2.1 estimates of unobserved clonotypes. TCRdb provides this immuneACCESS table in a form limited to in-frame rearrangements. Some clones are lacking; in checked studies, under half of them reflect an unresolved V gene, and why the rest are absent is not known. For V, J and clone size, that table is used; D and trimming come from the DNA. Within this sample are about 490,000 clones, with 65% to 85% of them counted one time only. The top ten clonotypes cover more than 9.5% of the sample.

Summary of the overall study and its limitations: Pairwise subsampling led to the expectation that sequencing depth would affect the degree of clonotype sharing among donors. Sampling was restricted to blood, and TCR repertoires in tissues likely differ from the TCR repertoires found in blood. Because the study included a small number of donors, the genetic and exposure-history diversity represented was limited.

The sequencing input was PBMCs. This chain is built from TRBV30 and TRBJ1-1, and TRBD1 may be the D gene, going by 5 matching bases. This clonotype originated in a woman between 40 and 55 years old in good health. Some clones in this sample may be carry-over from other donors' samples. CDR3 region: CAWSRFGGLQGNTEAFF. The sequenced DNA is TGTGCCTGGAGTAGATTCGGTGGATTGCAGGGGAACACTGAAGCTTTCTTT. The full variable domain, completed from the reference TRBV30 and TRBJ1-1 proteins outside the CDR3, reads SQTIHQWPATLVQPVGSPLSLECTVEGTSNPNLYWYRQAAGRGLQLLFYSVGIGQISSEVPQNLSASRPQDRQFILSSKKLLLSDSGFYLCAWSRFGGLQGNTEAFFGQGTRLTVV.